The 5 T cell receptor beta chains given below trace back to one sample, sequenced in a study of blood T cell repertoires in COVID-19. The data were produced by immunoSEQ multiplex PCR, yet TCRdb's version contains in-frame clones alone and is incomplete. There are more than 110,000 clones in the sample; roughly 80% occur only once, and roughly 8.6% lies in the top ten. Sequencing was done on a sample of peripheral blood. These receptors came from a woman aged 50 to 65 with active or convalescent COVID-19.

The chain links TRBV7-9 to TRBJ2-3, with D maybe TRBD1 (6 bases). CDR1 and CDR2 (germline): SEHNR, FQNEAQ (reference sequence). The CDR3 loop spans 16 amino acids. Trimming took 5 bases from V and 4 from J, leaving 19 bases between them. The CDR3 here is CASSPLVQGLADTQYF. In DNA form, the CDR3 reads TGTGCCAGCAGCCCCCTCGTGCAGGGGCTTGCAGATACGCAGTATTTT.

The chain employs TRBV28 and TRBJ2-1, with D perhaps matching TRBD2 (6 bases). Trimming stripped 6 bases from V and 0 bases from J, with 12 bases between. The germline V gene has CDR1 MDHEN and CDR2 SYDVKM. The CDR3 totals 15 residues. This chain's CDR3 is CASRGGSASYNEQFF. CDR3 bases: TGTGCCAGCAGGGGAGGCAGTGCCTCCTACAATGAGCAGTTCTTC.

The rearrangement uses TRBV6-2 or TRBV6-3 and TRBJ2-5; unclear D gene. Trimming stripped 6 bases from V and 4 bases from J, with 9 bases between. The V gene's germline CDR1 is MNHEY and CDR2 SVGEGT. The CDR3 contains 12 residues. Written as DNA, the CDR3 is TGTGCCAGCAGCTCGCGGCGAGAGACCCAGTACTTC. Translated, it gives CASSSRRETQYF.

This chain joins TRBV7-2 and TRBJ1-3; weak D call: TRBD1 (5 bases). The CDR3 extends over 14 amino acids. Germline CDR1 and CDR2: SGHTA and FQGNSA. Trimming removed 5 bases at V and 0 bases at J, with 8 bases between. CDR3 sequence: CASSGGVSGNTIYF. Here the CDR3 DNA reads TGTGCCAGCAGCGGGGGGGTCTCTGGAAACACCATATATTTT.

This clone was picked up a small number of times. The chain employs TRBV7-8 and TRBJ1-2; 8 bases are a match to TRBD1. Germline CDR1 and CDR2: SGHVS and FQNEAQ. The CDR3 length is 14 residues. After removal of 4 bases from V and 8 bases from J, the junction contained 9 bases not matched to a gene. Here the CDR3 reads CASSYGRGRGGYTF. The CDR3 nucleotides are TGTGCCAGCAGCTATGGCAGGGGGCGGGGAGGCTACACCTTC. Drawing the rest from reference TRBV7-8 and TRBJ1-2, the complete variable domain is GAGVSQSPRYKVAKRGQDVALRCDPISGHVSLFWYQQALGQGPEFLTYFQNEAQLDKSGLPSDRFFAERPEGSVSTLKIQRTQQEDSAVYLCASSYGRGRGGYTFGSGTRLTVV.